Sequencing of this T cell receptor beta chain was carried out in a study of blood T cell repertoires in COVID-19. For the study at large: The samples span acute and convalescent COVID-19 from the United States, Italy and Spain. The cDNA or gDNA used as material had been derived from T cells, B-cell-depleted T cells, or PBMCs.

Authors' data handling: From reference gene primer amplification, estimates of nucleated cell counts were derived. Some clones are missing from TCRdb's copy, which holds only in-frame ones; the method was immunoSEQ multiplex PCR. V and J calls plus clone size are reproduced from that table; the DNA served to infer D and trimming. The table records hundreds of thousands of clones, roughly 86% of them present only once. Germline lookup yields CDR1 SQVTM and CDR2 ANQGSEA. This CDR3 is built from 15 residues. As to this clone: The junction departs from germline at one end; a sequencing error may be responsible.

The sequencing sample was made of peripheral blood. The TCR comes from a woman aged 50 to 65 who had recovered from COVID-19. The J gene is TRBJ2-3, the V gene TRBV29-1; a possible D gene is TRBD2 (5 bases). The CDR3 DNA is TGCAGCGCTGAACATGGAGGCTGGGCGACAGATACGCAGTATTTT. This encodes CSAEHGGWATDTQYF.